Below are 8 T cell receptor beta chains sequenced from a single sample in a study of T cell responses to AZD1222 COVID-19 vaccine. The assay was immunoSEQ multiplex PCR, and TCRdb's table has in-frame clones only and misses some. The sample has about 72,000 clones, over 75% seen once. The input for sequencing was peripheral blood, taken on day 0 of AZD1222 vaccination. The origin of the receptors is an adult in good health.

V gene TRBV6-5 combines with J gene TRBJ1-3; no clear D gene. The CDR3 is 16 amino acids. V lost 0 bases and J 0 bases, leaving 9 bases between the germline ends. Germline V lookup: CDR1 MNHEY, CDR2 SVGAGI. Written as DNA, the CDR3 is TGTGCCAGCAGTTACTCAGAGAGAGTCTCTGGAAACACCATATATTTT. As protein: CASSYSERVSGNTIYF.

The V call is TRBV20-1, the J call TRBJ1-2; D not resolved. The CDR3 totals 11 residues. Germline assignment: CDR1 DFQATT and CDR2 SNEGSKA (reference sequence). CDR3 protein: CVGLSNYGYTF. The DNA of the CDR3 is TGCGTCGGGCTTTCTAACTATGGCTACACCTTC.

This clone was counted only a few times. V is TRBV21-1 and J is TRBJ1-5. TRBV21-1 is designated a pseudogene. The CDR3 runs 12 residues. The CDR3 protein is CASGKSNQPQHF. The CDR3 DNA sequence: TGTGCCAGCGGCAAGAGCAATCAGCCCCAGCATTTT.

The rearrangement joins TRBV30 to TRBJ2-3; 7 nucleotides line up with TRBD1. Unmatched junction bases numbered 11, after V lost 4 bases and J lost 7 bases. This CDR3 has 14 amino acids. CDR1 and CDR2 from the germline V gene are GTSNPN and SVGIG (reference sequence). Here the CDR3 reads CAWTGTVVGYTQYF. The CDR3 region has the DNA TGTGCCTGGACCGGGACAGTGGTAGGTTATACGCAGTATTTT.

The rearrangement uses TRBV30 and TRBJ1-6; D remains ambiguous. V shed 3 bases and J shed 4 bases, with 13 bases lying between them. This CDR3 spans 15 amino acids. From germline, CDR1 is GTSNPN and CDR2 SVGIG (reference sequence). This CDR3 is CAWSSLGGYNSPLHF. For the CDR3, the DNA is TGTGCCTGGAGCAGTCTCGGCGGTTATAATTCACCCCTCCACTTT.

In nucleotides, the CDR3 is TGTGCCAGCAGCTTAGGGACTAGCGGGGGGGCCCGAGATACGCAGTATTTT. Its protein product is CASSLGTSGGARDTQYF. This chain connects TRBV11-3 to TRBJ2-3, with TRBD2 identical over 15 bases. The CDR3 length is 17 residues. Germline CDR1 is SGHNT and CDR2 is YENEEA. Germline trimming cut 1 base from V and 5 bases from J; bases unmatched to any gene: 4.

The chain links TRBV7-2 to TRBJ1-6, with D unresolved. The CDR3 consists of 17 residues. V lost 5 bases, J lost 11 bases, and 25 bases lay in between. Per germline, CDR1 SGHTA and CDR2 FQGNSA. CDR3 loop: CASSQPYGVAGRPPLHF. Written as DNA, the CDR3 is TGTGCCAGCAGCCAACCCTATGGGGTTGCCGGAAGACCACCCCTCCACTTT.

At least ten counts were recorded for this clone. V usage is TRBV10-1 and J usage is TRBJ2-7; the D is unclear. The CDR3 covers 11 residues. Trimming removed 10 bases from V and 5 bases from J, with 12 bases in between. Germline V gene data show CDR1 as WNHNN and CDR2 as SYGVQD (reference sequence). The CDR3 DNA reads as TGCGCCATCTGGACCAGCGACGAGCAGTACTTC. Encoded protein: CAIWTSDEQYF.